This T cell receptor (beta chain) was recovered during a study of blood T cell repertoires in COVID-19. In the study overall: The origin of the acute and convalescent COVID-19 samples was the United States, Italy and Spain.

Germline loops: CDR1 WNHNN, CDR2 SYGVQD (reference sequence). This CDR3 region has 14 residues. V shed 2 bases and J shed 7 bases, with 12 bases lying between them. In the original analysis: Using reference gene primer amplification, nucleated cell counts were estimated. Only in-frame clones appear in the TCRdb table, and some are missing; sequencing was by immunoSEQ multiplex PCR. The V and J calls and the clone size are those of that table, but D and trimming were determined from the DNA. The repertoire consists of 140,000 to 150,000 clones, with roughly 76% occurring once and the leading ten covering roughly 8%.

The receptor was derived from a human donor with acute or convalescent COVID-19. The donor label of this sample is uncertain. This rearrangement joins TRBV10-1 to TRBJ2-1; a weak D match, TRBD1 (5 bases). The sample comprised peripheral blood. This CDR3 reads CASSEAEGANEQFF. CDR3 DNA sequence: TGCGCCAGCAGTGAGGCGGAAGGGGCAAATGAGCAGTTCTTC.